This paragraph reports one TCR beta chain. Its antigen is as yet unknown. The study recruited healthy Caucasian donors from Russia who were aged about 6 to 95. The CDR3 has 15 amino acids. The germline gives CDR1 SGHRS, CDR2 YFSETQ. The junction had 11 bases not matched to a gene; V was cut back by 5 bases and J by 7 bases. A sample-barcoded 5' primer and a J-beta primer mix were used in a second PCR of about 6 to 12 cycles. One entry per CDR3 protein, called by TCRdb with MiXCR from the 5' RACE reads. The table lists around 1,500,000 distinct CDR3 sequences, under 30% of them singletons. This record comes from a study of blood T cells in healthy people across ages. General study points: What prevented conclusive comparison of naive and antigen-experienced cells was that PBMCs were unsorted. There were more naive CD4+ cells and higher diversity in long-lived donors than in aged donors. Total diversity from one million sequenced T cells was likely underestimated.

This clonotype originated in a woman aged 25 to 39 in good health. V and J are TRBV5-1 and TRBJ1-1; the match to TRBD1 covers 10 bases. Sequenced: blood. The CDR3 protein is CASSPRQGATGEAFF. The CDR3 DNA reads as TGCGCCAGCAGTCCGCGACAGGGGGCGACGGGTGAAGCTTTCTTT.